The entry below gives a single T cell receptor (beta chain) sequence along with its context. What it recognizes is unknown. These data originate in a study of shared clonotypes between healthy human individuals. Subsets obtained from CD4+ cells comprised CD45RA+ naive and CD45RA-negative memory cells. Profiling relied on immunoSEQ multiplex PCR, and the TCRdb table lists in-frame clones only, not all of them. The profile shows 2 million to 2.5 million clones, approximately 94% of them singletons. General study results and limits: Naive CD4 clonotypes overlapped across a handful of donors at about 5%. Exclusively blood specimens were collected; tissue repertoires likely differ.

Germline assignment: CDR1 LNHNV and CDR2 YYDKDF (reference sequence). The CDR3 extends over 18 amino acids. V lost 0 bases, J lost 1 base, and 17 bases lay in between. What was sequenced was naive CD4+ T cells sorted from blood. Indicated subset: CD45RA+ positively selected. V usage is TRBV15 and J usage is TRBJ2-3; TRBD2 might be the D (5 bases). The sequence was collected from a man between 18 and 29 years old in good health. CDR3 sequence (DNA): TGTGCCACCAGCAGAGATTTGAGGGCGACGCCCGGCACAGATACGCAGTATTTT. This codes for CATSRDLRATPGTDTQYF.